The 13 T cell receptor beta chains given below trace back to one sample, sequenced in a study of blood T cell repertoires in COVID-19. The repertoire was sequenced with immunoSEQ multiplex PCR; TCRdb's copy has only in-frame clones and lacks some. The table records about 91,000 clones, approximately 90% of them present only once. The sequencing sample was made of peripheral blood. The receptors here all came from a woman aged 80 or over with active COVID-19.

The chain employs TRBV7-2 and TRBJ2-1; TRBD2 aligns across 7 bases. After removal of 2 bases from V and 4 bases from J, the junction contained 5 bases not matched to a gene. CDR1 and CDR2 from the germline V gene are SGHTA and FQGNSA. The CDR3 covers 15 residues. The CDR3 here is CASSLQPAGYNEQFF. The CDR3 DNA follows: TGTGCCAGCAGCTTACAGCCAGCGGGGTACAATGAGCAGTTCTTC.

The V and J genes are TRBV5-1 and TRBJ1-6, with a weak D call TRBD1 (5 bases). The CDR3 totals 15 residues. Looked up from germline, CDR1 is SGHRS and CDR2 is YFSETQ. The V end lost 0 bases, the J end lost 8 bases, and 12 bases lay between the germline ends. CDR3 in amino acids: CASSLVVGEYSPLHF. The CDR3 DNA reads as TGCGCCAGCAGCTTGGTGGTAGGGGAATATTCACCCCTCCACTTT.

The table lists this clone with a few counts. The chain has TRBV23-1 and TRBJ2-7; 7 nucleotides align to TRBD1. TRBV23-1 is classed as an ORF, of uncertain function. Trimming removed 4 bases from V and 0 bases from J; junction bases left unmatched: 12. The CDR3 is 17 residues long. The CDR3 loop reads CASSPVPQGQNSYEQYF. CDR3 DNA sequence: TGCGCCAGCAGTCCTGTCCCCCAGGGACAGAACTCCTACGAGCAGTACTTC.

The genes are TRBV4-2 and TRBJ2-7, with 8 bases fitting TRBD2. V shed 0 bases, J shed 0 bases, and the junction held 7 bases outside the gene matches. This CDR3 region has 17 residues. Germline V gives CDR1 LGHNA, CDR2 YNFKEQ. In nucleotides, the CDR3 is TGTGCCAGCAGCCAAGATTCCGGGAGGGACCTCTCCTACGAGCAGTACTTC. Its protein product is CASSQDSGRDLSYEQYF.

The CDR3 protein is CASTPGLAGGIEQFF. CDR3 coding DNA: TGTGCCAGCACCCCCGGACTAGCGGGAGGGATTGAGCAGTTCTTC. The chain couples TRBV6-5 to TRBJ2-1; 15 positions agree with TRBD2. The CDR3 covers 15 residues. V gave up 7 bases and J gave up 9 bases; unmatched junction bases: 7. CDR1 and CDR2 from the germline V gene are MNHEY and SVGAGI.

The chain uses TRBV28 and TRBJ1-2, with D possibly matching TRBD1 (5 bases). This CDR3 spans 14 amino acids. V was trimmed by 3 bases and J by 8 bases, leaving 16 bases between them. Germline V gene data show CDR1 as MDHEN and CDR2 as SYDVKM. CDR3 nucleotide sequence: TGTGCCAGCAGTTTTTTCGGGGGTCTGCGGGGCTACACCTTC. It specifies CASSFFGGLRGYTF.

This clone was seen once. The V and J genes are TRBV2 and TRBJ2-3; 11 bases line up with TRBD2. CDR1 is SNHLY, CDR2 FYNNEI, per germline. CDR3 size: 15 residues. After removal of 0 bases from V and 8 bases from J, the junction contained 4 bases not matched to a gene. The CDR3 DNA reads TGTGCCAGCAGTGAAGCCACTAGCGGGAGCCGTACGCAGTATTTT. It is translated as CASSEATSGSRTQYF.

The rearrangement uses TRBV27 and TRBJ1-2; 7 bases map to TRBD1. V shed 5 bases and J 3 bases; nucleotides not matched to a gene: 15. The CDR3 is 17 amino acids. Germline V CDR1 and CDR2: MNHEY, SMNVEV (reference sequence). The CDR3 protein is CASSPRDRARPDYGYTF. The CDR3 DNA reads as TGTGCCAGCAGTCCCCGGGACAGAGCACGTCCGGACTATGGCTACACCTTC.

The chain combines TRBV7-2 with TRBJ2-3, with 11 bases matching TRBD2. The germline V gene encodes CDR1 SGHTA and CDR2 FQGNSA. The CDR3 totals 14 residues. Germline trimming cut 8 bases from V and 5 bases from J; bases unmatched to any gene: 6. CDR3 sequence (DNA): TGTGCCAGCGGTTCTAGCGGGAGGATAGATACGCAGTATTTT. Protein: CASGSSGRIDTQYF. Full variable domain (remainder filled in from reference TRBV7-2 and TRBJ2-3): GAGVSQSPSNKVTEKGKDVELRCDPISGHTALYWYRQSLGQGLEFLIYFQGNSAPDKSGLPSDRFSAERTGGSVSTLTIQRTQQEDSAVYLCASGSSGRIDTQYFGPGTRLTVL.

The CDR3 bases are TGTGCCAGCAGCTTAGGGACAGGGATTCCCGGGGAGCTGTTTTTT. Translation: CASSLGTGIPGELFF. The chain uses TRBV7-2 and TRBJ2-2, with 8 bases fitting TRBD1. CDR3 length equals 15 residues. Germline CDR1 SGHTA, CDR2 FQGNSA. V dropped 1 base and J dropped 6; count of bases not matched to a gene: 4.

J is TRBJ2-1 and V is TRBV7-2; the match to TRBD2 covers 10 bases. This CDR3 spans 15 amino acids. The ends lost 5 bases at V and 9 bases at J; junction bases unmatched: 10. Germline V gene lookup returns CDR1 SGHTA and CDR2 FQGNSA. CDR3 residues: CASSQAAGGKGEQFF. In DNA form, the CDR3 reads TGTGCCAGCAGCCAGGCAGCGGGAGGGAAAGGTGAGCAGTTCTTC.

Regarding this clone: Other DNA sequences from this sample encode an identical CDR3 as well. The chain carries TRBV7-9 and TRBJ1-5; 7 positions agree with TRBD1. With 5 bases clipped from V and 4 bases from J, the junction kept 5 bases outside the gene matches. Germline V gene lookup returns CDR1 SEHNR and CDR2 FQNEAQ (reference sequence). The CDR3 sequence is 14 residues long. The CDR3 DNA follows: TGTGCCAGCAGCCTCTGGGACAGTAATCAGCCCCAGCATTTT. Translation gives CASSLWDSNQPQHF.

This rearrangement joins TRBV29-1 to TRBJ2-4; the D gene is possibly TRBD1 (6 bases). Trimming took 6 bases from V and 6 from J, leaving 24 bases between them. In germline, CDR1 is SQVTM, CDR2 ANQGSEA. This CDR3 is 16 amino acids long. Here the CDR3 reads CSVVPRTTGRLNIQYF. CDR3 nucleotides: TGCAGCGTCGTACCTAGAACGACAGGTCGACTAAACATTCAGTACTTC. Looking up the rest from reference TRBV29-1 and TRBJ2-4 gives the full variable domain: SAVISQKPSRDICQRGTSLTIQCQVDSQVTMMFWYRQQPGQSLTLIATANQGSEATYESGFVIDKFPISRPNLTFSTLTVSNMSPEDSSIYLCSVVPRTTGRLNIQYFGAGTRLSVL.